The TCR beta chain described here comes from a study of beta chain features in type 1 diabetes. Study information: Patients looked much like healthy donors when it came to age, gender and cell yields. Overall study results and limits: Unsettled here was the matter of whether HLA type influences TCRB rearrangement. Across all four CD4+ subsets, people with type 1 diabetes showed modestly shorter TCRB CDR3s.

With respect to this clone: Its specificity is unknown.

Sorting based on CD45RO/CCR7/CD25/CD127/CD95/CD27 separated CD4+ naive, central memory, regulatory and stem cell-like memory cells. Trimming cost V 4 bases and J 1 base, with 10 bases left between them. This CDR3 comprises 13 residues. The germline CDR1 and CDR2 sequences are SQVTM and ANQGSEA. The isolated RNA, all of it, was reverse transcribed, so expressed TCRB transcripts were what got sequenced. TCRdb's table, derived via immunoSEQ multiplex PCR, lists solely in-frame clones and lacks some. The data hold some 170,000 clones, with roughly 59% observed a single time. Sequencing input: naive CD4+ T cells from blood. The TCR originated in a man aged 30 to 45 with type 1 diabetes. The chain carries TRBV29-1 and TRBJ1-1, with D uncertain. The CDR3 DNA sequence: TGCAGCGTTGGTGGGGTCGAGAACACTGAAGCTTTCTTT. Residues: CSVGGVENTEAFF. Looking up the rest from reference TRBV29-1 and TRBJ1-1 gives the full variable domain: SAVISQKPSRDICQRGTSLTIQCQVDSQVTMMFWYRQQPGQSLTLIATANQGSEATYESGFVIDKFPISRPNLTFSTLTVSNMSPEDSSIYLCSVGGVENTEAFFGQGTRLTVV.